Reported below is one TCR beta chain. Its recognized antigen is unknown. Per-nucleotide qualities are absent, and no much larger clonotype sits a single base away. The germline V gene supplies CDR1 SQVTM and CDR2 ANQGSEA. The CDR3, cysteine through phenylalanine, is 14 amino acids long. Of the read, only the CDR3 DNA is kept; its 42 bases are in frame from base 1. Trimming accounts for 5 bases at V and 6 bases at J, while the number of junction bases matched to no gene is 11. The CDR3 regions of human TCRbeta chains were analyzed by immunosequencing. The authors' pipeline ran thus. Repertoire TCRs were matched against a reference library of SARS-CoV-2-specific TCRs generated with the MIRA antigen-specificity platform. Breadth was defined as the fraction of unique TCRs that were SARS-CoV-2-associated, and depth was defined as the fraction of total T cells that were SARS-CoV-2-associated. Using the MIRA data, each spike-specific TCR was mapped to the spike region that the TCR reacts to and placed in a CD4 or CD8 class. Log10-transformed breadth and depth values were compared by one-way ANOVA with Sidak's multiple comparisons tests. TCRdb carries this immuneACCESS record with in-frame sequences only. Its versions omit some clonotypes, under half of them owing to an unresolved V gene in the studies checked, with the rest unexplained. Clonal size and the V and J genes are those of that table, whereas D and trimming came from the DNA. In all, the sample holds some 110,000 clones, and 70% to 90% of those were seen once. 4.2% of the sample goes to the ten largest clones.

The intended sense of this specimen's time point label: baseline before first vaccination. The vaccinee samples were drawn from two UK trials, COV001 and COV002, one of which was a single-blind randomized controlled phase 2/3 trial testing AZD1222 (ChAdOx1 nCoV-19) in healthy adults. For TCRbeta chain sequencing, PBMC samples from trial participants were taken at day 0 and at day 28 after the second dose. The data originate from a study of T cell responses to AZD1222 COVID-19 vaccine (dated by TCRdb to the early 2020s). Study-level background: AZD1222 recipients with second doses at about 4 weeks or about 12 weeks were pooled, because spike-specific TCR depth and breadth did not differ between schedules. A total of just over 230 trial participants underwent TCR sequencing, of whom around 210 had received two doses of AZD1222 and approximately 26 had received two doses of the MenACWY control vaccine. Trial participants were enrolled into age subgroups of 18-55, 56-69 and 70-plus years, which contained around 150, 28 and 57 TCR-sequenced participants, respectively.

The research as a whole found: Because no day 14 peak-response samples were available, the repertoires could be characterized only after the peak T cell response. The 56-69-year group was small, and its depth increase did not reach significance, likely because of low power. Conclusions about previously exposed vaccinees are limited, since just five or six AZD1222 recipients were seropositive for SARS-CoV-2 at baseline. The vaccine-associated CD4 TCRs covered the entire spike protein, and the dominant responses fell in regions 160-218 and 743-854. Participants were mostly white British, with more females than males. The authors suggested clonal diversity may have been underestimated. After two AZD1222 doses, spike-specific TCR breadth and depth were significantly higher than at day 0 and than in MenACWY recipients. Epitopes outside the regions mutated in the B.1.351 and B.1.1.7 variants were reportedly recognized by nearly half of the unique spike-specific TCRs.

The receptor comes from an adult in good health. The sequence links TRBV29-1 to TRBJ2-7, and 9 junction bases match TRBD1. Sample: peripheral blood, taken on day 0 of AZD1222 vaccination. CDR3 loop: CSVLTRDRDSEQYF. At the DNA level, the sequence is TGCAGCGTTCTCACCCGGGACAGGGACTCCGAGCAGTACTTC.